The following is a T cell receptor beta chain sequence with its context. In the original analysis: Reference gene primers were amplified, and this amplification served to estimate nucleated cell counts. The protocol was immunoSEQ multiplex PCR, while the TCRdb copy is restricted to in-frame clones and leaves out a portion. The V and J calls and the clone size are those of that table, but D and trimming were determined from the DNA. The sample lists some 260,000 clones, roughly 88% seen once, with about 5.9% in the top ten. The record originates from a study of blood T cell repertoires in COVID-19. Study at large: The United States, Italy and Spain provided the acute and convalescent COVID-19 samples. From T cells, B-cell-depleted T cells, or PBMCs came the material, which was cDNA or gDNA.

The Seattle patients joined while their infection was active and were tracked longitudinally afterward. Germline V gives CDR1 SGHTS, CDR2 YDEGEE. The CDR3 runs 16 residues. V was clipped by 0 bases and J by 0 bases; unmatched bases: 3. The chain combines TRBV5-8 with TRBJ1-1; the match to TRBD1 covers 9 bases. The receptor comes from a woman aged 30 to 39 with COVID-19, enrolled during active disease. The specimen sequenced was peripheral blood. In DNA, the CDR3 is TGTGCCAGCAGCTTGGACGGGACAGGGCTGAACACTGAAGCTTTCTTT. It translates to CASSLDGTGLNTEAFF.